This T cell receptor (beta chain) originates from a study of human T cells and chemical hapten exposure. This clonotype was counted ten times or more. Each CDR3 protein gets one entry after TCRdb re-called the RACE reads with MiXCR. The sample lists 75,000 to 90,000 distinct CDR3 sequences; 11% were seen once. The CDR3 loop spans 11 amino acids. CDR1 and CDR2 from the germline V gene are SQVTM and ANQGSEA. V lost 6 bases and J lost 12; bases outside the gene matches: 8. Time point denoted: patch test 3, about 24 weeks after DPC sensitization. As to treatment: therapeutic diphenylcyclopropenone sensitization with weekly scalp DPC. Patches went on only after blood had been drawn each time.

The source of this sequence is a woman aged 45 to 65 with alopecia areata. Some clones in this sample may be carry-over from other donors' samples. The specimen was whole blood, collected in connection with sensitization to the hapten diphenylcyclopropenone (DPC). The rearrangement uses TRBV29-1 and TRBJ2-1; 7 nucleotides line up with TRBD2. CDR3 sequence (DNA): TGCAGCGTAGCGGGACGGGGTGTGCAGTTCTTC. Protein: CSVAGRGVQFF.